What follows are 24 T cell receptor beta chains derived from one specimen sequenced in a study of graft-versus-host responses after intestinal transplantation. Clones were sequenced by immunoSEQ multiplex PCR, and TCRdb holds only the in-frame ones, with some missing. The sample contains 45,000 to 55,000 clones, approximately 92% of which appear only once. Material: PBMCs, obtained around 820 days after a first intestinal transplant, on the day of a second. The source is a human patient who received an intestinal transplant, so some T cells may come from the graft donor.

The rearrangement joins TRBV10-3 to TRBJ1-1; D is unresolved. This CDR3 is 13 amino acids long. Germline CDR1 and CDR2: ENHRY and SYGVKD. V lost 11 bases and J 5 bases, leaving 18 bases between the germline ends. The CDR3 sequence is CAARGLQGTEAFF. The CDR3 DNA reads as TGTGCCGCCCGTGGGTTGCAAGGAACTGAAGCTTTCTTT.

The chain is built from TRBV4-1 and TRBJ2-2; TRBD2 matches at 7 bases. Germline V gene lookup returns CDR1 MGHRA and CDR2 YSYEKL. Losses at the gene ends were 8 bases for V and 4 bases for J; bases not matched to a gene: 13. The CDR3 extends over 16 amino acids. The CDR3 nucleotides read TGCGCCAGCGCCCAATATAGGACTAGTGGCACCGGGGAGCTGTTTTTT. Amino acids: CASAQYRTSGTGELFF.

CDR3 amino acids: CASSATRFTEAFF. CDR3 nucleotide sequence: TGTGCCAGCAGCGCCACACGGTTCACTGAAGCTTTCTTT. The J gene is TRBJ1-1, the V gene TRBV6-1; D is unresolved. Between the trimmed V and J ends, which lost 6 bases and 4 bases, there was a span of 12 bases. The CDR3 is 13 amino acids. The V gene's germline CDR1 is MNHNS and CDR2 SASEGT.

V usage is TRBV7-2 and J usage is TRBJ2-3, with unresolved D. V dropped 4 bases and J dropped 0 bases, with 11 bases sitting between them. The germline CDR1 and CDR2 sequences are SGHTA and FQGNSA. The CDR3 is made up of 15 amino acids. The CDR3 DNA is TGTGCCAGCAGCTCACAGCGTTCGAGCACAGATACGCAGTATTTT. Its translation: CASSSQRSSTDTQYF.

The chain employs TRBV5-1 and TRBJ2-5, with D possibly being TRBD1 (6 bases). CDR3 length equals 13 residues. CDR1 is SGHRS and CDR2 is YFSETQ in the germline V gene. V lost 0 bases and J lost 4, with 7 bases in between. The CDR3, as DNA: TGCGCCAGCAGCTTGGTCAGGGGAGAGACCCAGTACTTC. It yields the protein CASSLVRGETQYF.

J is TRBJ2-7 and V is TRBV25-1, with TRBD1 as a possible D gene (5 bases). Trimming removed 8 bases at V and 6 bases at J, with 26 bases between. This CDR3 has 16 residues. CDR1 is MGHDK, CDR2 SYGVNS, per germline. The CDR3 DNA reads TGTGCCAGCCCTACCCTTACAGGAGTCGTAATCTGCGAGCAGTACTTC. Translated: CASPTLTGVVICEQYF.

V and J are TRBV9 and TRBJ2-1; 10 bases are shared with TRBD1. The junction had 17 bases not matched to a gene; V was cut back by 4 bases and J by 4 bases. Germline values: CDR1 SGDLS, CDR2 YYNGEE. The CDR3 is 19 residues long. CDR3 residues: CASSSRDSPGQGRYNEQFF. The DNA of the CDR3 is TGTGCCAGCAGCTCCCGTGACTCACCGGGACAGGGGAGATACAATGAGCAGTTCTTC.

This chain links TRBV2 with TRBJ1-3; D gene unclear. This CDR3 spans 14 amino acids. The germline gives CDR1 SNHLY, CDR2 FYNNEI. V lost 4 bases to trimming and J lost 0 bases, with 7 bases between them. This CDR3 reads CASSAVGSGNTIYF. CDR3 bases: TGTGCCAGCAGTGCCGTGGGCTCTGGAAACACCATATATTTT.

This chain joins TRBV28 and TRBJ2-7; maybe TRBD1 (6 bases). V was pared by 2 bases and J by 1 base, with 12 bases between. The CDR3 is 15 amino acids. CDR1 is MDHEN and CDR2 is SYDVKM in the germline V gene. The CDR3 DNA follows: TGTGCCAGCAGTTTAAAGGCAGGGGAATCCTACGAGCAGTACTTC. It specifies CASSLKAGESYEQYF.

The chain combines TRBV28 with TRBJ2-3; a weak D match, TRBD1 (5 bases). V was clipped by 3 bases and J by 3 bases, with 13 bases between them. The CDR3 totals 15 residues. The germline V gene has CDR1 MDHEN and CDR2 SYDVKM. The CDR3 sequence: CASSFKQGWTDTQYF. DNA of the CDR3: TGTGCCAGCAGTTTTAAGCAGGGATGGACAGATACGCAGTATTTT.

The chain employs TRBV6-4 and TRBJ2-1; 12 nucleotides align to TRBD2. Germline V gene lookup returns CDR1 MRHNA and CDR2 SNTAGT. The V and J ends lost 5 bases and 7 bases, in that order; junction bases with no gene match: 6. The CDR3 spans 15 residues. CDR3 loop: CASSPLAGGENEQFF. The CDR3 DNA sequence: TGTGCCAGCAGTCCACTAGCGGGAGGAGAGAATGAGCAGTTCTTC.

The chain has TRBV6-1 and TRBJ1-1, with TRBD1 as a possible D gene (6 bases). Trimming shortened V by 4 bases and J by 1 base, and 13 bases separated the two germline ends. The CDR3 totals 15 residues. Germline CDR1 and CDR2: MNHNS and SASEGT. Here the CDR3 DNA reads TGTGCCAGCAGTGTTGTTGGGGGGGCGAACACTGAAGCTTTCTTT. Translating it yields CASSVVGGANTEAFF.

The rearrangement links TRBV7-9 to TRBJ2-5; TRBD2 agrees at 7 bases. J lost 5 bases, V lost 1 base, and 7 bases had no gene match. Germline V gives CDR1 SEHNR, CDR2 FQNEAQ (reference sequence). The CDR3 totals 15 residues. CDR3 nucleotides: TGTGCCAGCAGCTTAGGGGGAGGGTCCGGGGAGACCCAGTACTTC. It codes for CASSLGGGSGETQYF. The full variable domain, with the rest looked up from reference TRBV7-9 and TRBJ2-5, is DTGVSQNPRHKITKRGQNVTFRCDPISEHNRLYWYRQTLGQGPEFLTYFQNEAQLEKSRLLSDRFSAERPKGSFSTLEIQRTEQGDSAMYLCASSLGGGSGETQYFGPGTRLLVL.

The chain is built from TRBV28 and TRBJ2-7; D ambiguous. The length of the CDR3 is 13 residues. The V gene lost 5 bases and the J gene lost 3 bases, with 11 bases spanning the gap. Germline V CDR1 and CDR2: MDHEN, SYDVKM. The CDR3 region is CASSPGSHYEQYF. The CDR3 DNA reads as TGTGCCAGCAGTCCCGGTTCCCACTACGAGCAGTACTTC. Complete variable domain (other parts from reference TRBV28 and TRBJ2-7): DVKVTQSSRYLVKRTGEKVFLECVQDMDHENMFWYRQDPGLGLRLIYFSYDVKMKEKGDIPEGYSVSREKKERFSLILESASTNQTSMYLCASSPGSHYEQYFGPGTRLTVT.

V is TRBV6-5 and J is TRBJ1-6; D unresolved. V dropped 0 bases and J dropped 8 bases, with 2 bases sitting between them. Germline V gene sequence: CDR1 MNHEY, CDR2 SVGAGI. The CDR3 covers 12 residues. The CDR3 sequence: CASSYSDSPLHF. CDR3 bases: TGTGCCAGCAGTTACTCGGATTCACCCCTCCACTTT.

The chain is built from TRBV7-9 and TRBJ2-1; D gene ambiguous. CDR1 is SEHNR and CDR2 is FQNEAQ in the germline V gene (reference sequence). This CDR3 has 16 residues. V lost 2 bases and J 2 bases, leaving 13 bases between the germline ends. In DNA, the CDR3 is TGTGCCAGCAGCTTATGGGCTGGCGGAACCTACAATGAGCAGTTCTTC. It translates to CASSLWAGGTYNEQFF.

This sequence joins TRBV19 and TRBJ2-1; no definite D call. There are 14 residues in the CDR3. Looked up from germline, CDR1 is LNHDA and CDR2 is SQIVND (reference sequence). With 5 bases removed from V and 1 base from J, the gap between germline ends came to 9 bases. CDR3 DNA sequence: TGTGCCAGTAGTTTACGCGGATCCTACAATGAGCAGTTCTTC. Translating it yields CASSLRGSYNEQFF.

The chain has TRBV6-5 and TRBJ1-5; D may be TRBD1 (5 bases). The CDR3 runs 13 residues. Germline V gene sequence: CDR1 MNHEY, CDR2 SVGAGI. The V end was cut by 5 bases, the J end by 6 bases, with 11 bases between. CDR3 sequence: CASSRGRGQPQHF. In nucleotides, the CDR3 is TGTGCCAGCAGTAGGGGTCGGGGTCAGCCCCAGCATTTT.

This chain joins TRBV9 and TRBJ2-1, with TRBD1 matching 9 bases. The CDR3 covers 15 residues. The trim removed 3 bases at V and 9 bases at J, leaving 10 bases unmatched. Germline V gene data show CDR1 as SGDLS and CDR2 as YYNGEE. The CDR3 sequence is CASSERDRVFGEQFF. For the CDR3, the DNA is TGTGCCAGCAGCGAGCGGGACAGGGTGTTCGGTGAGCAGTTCTTC.

This clone has just one count. The chain has TRBV7-9 and TRBJ1-5, with 8 positions matching TRBD1. The CDR3 contains 15 residues. The V gene end was trimmed by 3 bases and the J gene end by 2 bases; junction bases not matched to a gene: 3. From germline, CDR1 is SEHNR and CDR2 FQNEAQ (reference sequence). CDR3 region: CASSFQGAGNQPQHF. The DNA of the CDR3 is TGTGCCAGCAGCTTTCAGGGGGCAGGCAATCAGCCCCAGCATTTT.

The CDR3 region has the DNA TGCAGCGTTGCTGGGCAGGGGGTATACCGTGGCTACACCTTC. As protein: CSVAGQGVYRGYTF. V and J are TRBV29-1 and TRBJ1-2, with TRBD1 matching over 7 bases. V lost 4 bases to trimming and J lost 7 bases; unmatched junction nucleotides: 12. This CDR3 contains 14 residues. Looked up from germline, CDR1 is SQVTM and CDR2 is ANQGSEA.

The chain joins TRBV5-1 to TRBJ1-1, with unresolved D. The CDR3 totals 15 residues. The V end was cut by 0 bases, the J end by 1 base, with 10 bases between. Germline-derived CDR1 and CDR2 are SGHRS and YFSETQ. CDR3 in DNA: TGCGCCAGCAGCTTGGAATGGCAGGCGAACACTGAAGCTTTCTTT. Protein: CASSLEWQANTEAFF.

V and J are TRBV5-1 and TRBJ1-4; 7 positions match TRBD1. V was clipped by 3 bases and J by 4 bases; unmatched bases: 6. The germline V gene encodes CDR1 SGHRS and CDR2 YFSETQ. This CDR3 contains 15 residues. CDR3 loop: CASSSRGAYNEKLFF. The CDR3 region has the DNA TGCGCCAGCAGCTCCAGGGGGGCCTATAATGAAAAACTGTTTTTT.

Concerning this clone itself: Its ends do not fully match the called genes, so a read error is possible. This chain joins TRBV13 and TRBJ2-2, with D perhaps TRBD2 (5 bases). The CDR3 length is 16 residues. CDR1 and CDR2 from the germline V gene are PRHDT and FYEKMQ (reference sequence). CDR3 in amino acids: CASSLGRRSADRGAVF. The CDR3 DNA reads as TGTGCCAGCAGCTTAGGACGAAGGTCGGCGGACCGGGGAGCTGTTTTT.